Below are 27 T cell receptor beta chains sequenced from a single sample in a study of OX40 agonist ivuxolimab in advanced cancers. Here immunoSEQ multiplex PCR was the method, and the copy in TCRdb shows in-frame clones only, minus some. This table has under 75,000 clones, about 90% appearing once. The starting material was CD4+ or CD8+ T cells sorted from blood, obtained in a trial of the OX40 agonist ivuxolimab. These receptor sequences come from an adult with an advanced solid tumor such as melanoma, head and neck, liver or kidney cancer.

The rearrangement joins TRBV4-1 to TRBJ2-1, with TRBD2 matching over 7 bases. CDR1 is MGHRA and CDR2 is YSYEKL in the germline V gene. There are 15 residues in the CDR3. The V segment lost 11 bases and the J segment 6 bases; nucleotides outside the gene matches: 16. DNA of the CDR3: TGCGCCTCCCTCGCGTCCCCGGGGGGAACCAATGAGCAGTTCTTC. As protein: CASLASPGGTNEQFF.

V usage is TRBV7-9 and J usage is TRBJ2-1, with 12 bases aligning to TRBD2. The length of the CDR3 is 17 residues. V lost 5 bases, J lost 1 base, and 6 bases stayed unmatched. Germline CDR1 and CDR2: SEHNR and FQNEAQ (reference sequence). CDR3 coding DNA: TGTGCCAGCAGCCCATGGACTAGCGGGGTGTCCTACAATGAGCAGTTCTTC. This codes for CASSPWTSGVSYNEQFF.

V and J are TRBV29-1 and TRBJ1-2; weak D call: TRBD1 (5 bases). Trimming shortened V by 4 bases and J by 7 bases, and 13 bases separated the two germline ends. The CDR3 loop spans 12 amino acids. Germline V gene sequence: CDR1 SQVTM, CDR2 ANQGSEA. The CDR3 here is CSVATTGGGYTF. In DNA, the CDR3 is TGCAGCGTTGCAACTACAGGCGGTGGCTACACCTTC.

The CDR3 protein is CASSPTGENSPLHF. The CDR3 DNA reads TGTGCCAGCAGCCCCACAGGGGAGAATTCACCCCTCCACTTT. V gene TRBV7-6 combines with J gene TRBJ1-6; 7 bases are a match to TRBD1. There are 14 residues in the CDR3. Trimming at V came to 5 bases and at J to 7 bases, leaving 5 bases not matched to a gene. CDR1 SGHVS and CDR2 FNYEAQ come from the germline V gene. Based on the CDR3 plus reference TRBV7-6 and TRBJ1-6, the full variable domain is GAGVSQSPRYKVTKRGQDVALRCDPISGHVSLYWYRQALGQGPEFLTYFNYEAQQDKSGLPNDRFSAERPEGSISTLTIQRTEQRDSAMYRCASSPTGENSPLHFGNGTRLTVT.

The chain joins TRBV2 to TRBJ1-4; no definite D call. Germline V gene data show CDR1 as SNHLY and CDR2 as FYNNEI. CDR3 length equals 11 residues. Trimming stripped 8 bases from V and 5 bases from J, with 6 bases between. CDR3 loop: CASGENEKLFF. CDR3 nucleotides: TGTGCCAGCGGGGAAAATGAAAAACTGTTTTTT.

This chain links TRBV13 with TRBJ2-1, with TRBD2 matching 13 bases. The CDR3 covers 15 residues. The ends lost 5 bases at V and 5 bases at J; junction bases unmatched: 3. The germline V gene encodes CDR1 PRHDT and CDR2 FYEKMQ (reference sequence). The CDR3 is CASSQGLAGHNEQFF. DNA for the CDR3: TGTGCCAGCAGCCAGGGACTAGCGGGACACAATGAGCAGTTCTTC.

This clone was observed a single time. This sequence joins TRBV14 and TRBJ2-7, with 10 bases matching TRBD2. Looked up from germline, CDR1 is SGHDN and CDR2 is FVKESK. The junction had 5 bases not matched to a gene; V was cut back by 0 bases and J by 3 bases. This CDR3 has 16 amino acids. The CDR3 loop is CASSQDQRGGLYEQYF. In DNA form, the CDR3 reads TGTGCCAGCAGCCAAGATCAGCGGGGGGGCCTCTACGAGCAGTACTTC.

CDR3 in DNA: TGTGCCAGCAGCTTAGGGAAGAATCAGCCCCAGCATTTT. This sequence encodes CASSLGKNQPQHF. The J gene is TRBJ1-5, the V gene TRBV7-8; D is unclear. Between the trimmed V and J ends, which lost 1 base and 4 bases, there was a span of 5 bases. The CDR3 spans 13 residues. The germline V gene has CDR1 SGHVS and CDR2 FQNEAQ. The variable domain in full, completed from reference TRBV7-8 and TRBJ1-5, reads GAGVSQSPRYKVAKRGQDVALRCDPISGHVSLFWYQQALGQGPEFLTYFQNEAQLDKSGLPSDRFFAERPEGSVSTLKIQRTQQEDSAVYLCASSLGKNQPQHFGDGTRLSIL.

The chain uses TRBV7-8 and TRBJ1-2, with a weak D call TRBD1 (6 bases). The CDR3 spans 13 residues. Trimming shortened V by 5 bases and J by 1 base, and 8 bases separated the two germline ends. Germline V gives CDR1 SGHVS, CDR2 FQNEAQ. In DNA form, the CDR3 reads TGTGCCAGCAGCGAACAGGGTAACTATGGCTACACCTTC. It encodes CASSEQGNYGYTF. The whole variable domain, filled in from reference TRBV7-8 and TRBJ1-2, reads GAGVSQSPRYKVAKRGQDVALRCDPISGHVSLFWYQQALGQGPEFLTYFQNEAQLDKSGLPSDRFFAERPEGSVSTLKIQRTQQEDSAVYLCASSEQGNYGYTFGSGTRLTVV.

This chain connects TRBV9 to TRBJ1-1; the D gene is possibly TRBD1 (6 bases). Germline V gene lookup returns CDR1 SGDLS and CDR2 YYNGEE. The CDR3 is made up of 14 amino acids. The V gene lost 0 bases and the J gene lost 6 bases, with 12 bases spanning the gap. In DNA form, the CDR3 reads TGTGCCAGCAGCGTAGGAGGGGGAAGCGCTGAAGCTTTCTTT. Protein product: CASSVGGGSAEAFF. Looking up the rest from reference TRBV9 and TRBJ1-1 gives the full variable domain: DSGVTQTPKHLITATGQRVTLRCSPRSGDLSVYWYQQSLDQGLQFLIQYYNGEERAKGNILERFSAQQFPDLHSELNLSSLELGDSALYFCASSVGGGSAEAFFGQGTRLTVV.

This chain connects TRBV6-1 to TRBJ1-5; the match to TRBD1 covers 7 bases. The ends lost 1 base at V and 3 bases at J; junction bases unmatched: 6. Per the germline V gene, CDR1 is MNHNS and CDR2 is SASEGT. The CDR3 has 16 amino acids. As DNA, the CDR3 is TGTGCCAGCAGTGAAGATAGCAGGGGGGCCAATCAGCCCCAGCATTTT. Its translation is CASSEDSRGANQPQHF.

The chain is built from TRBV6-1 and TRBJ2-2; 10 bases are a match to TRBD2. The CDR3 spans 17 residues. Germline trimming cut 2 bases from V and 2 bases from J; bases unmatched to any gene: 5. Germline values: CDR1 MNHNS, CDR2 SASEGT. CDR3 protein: CASSEWVAGGNTGELFF. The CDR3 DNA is TGTGCCAGCAGTGAATGGGTAGCGGGGGGTAACACCGGGGAGCTGTTTTTT.

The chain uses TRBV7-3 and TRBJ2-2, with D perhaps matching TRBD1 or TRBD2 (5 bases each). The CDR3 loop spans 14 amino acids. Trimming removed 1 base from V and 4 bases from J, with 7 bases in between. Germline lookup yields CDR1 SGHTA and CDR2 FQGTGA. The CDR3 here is CASSLMRGTGELFF. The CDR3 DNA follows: TGTGCCAGCAGCTTAATGAGGGGCACCGGGGAGCTGTTTTTT. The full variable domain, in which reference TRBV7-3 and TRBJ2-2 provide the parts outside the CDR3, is GAGVSQTPSNKVTEKGKYVELRCDPISGHTALYWYRQSLGQGPEFLIYFQGTGAADDSGLPNDRFFAVRPEGSVSTLKIQRTERGDSAVYLCASSLMRGTGELFFGEGSRLTVL.

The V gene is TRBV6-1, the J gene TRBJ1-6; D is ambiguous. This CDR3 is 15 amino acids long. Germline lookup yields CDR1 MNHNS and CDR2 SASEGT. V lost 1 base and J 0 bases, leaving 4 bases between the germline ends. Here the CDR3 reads CASSEVRSYNSPLHF. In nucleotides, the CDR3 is TGTGCCAGCAGTGAAGTCCGCTCCTATAATTCACCCCTCCACTTT.

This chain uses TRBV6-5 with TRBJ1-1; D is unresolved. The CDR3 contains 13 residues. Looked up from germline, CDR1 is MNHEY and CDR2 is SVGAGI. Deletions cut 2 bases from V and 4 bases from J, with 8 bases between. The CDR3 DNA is TGTGCCAGCAGTTACGGCGAGACCACTGAAGCTTTCTTT. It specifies CASSYGETTEAFF.

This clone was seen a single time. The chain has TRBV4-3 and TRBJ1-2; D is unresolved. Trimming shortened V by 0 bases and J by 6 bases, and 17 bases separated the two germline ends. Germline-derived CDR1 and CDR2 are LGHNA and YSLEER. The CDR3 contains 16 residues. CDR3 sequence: CASSQDPGPLPHGYTF. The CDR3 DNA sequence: TGCGCCAGCAGCCAAGATCCGGGCCCCTTACCCCATGGCTACACCTTC.

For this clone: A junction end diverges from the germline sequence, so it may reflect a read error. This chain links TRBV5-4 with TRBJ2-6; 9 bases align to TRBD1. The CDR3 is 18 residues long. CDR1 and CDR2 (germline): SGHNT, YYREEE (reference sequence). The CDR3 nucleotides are TGCGCCAGCAGCCAAGCGGAGACAGGGGGCTCTGGGGCCAACGTCCTGACTTTC. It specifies CASSQAETGGSGANVLTF.

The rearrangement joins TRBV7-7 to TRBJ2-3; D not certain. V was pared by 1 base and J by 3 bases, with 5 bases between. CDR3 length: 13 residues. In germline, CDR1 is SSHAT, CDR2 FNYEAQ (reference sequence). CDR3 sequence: CASSLVYTDTQYF. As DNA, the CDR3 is TGTGCCAGCAGCTTAGTTTATACAGATACGCAGTATTTT.

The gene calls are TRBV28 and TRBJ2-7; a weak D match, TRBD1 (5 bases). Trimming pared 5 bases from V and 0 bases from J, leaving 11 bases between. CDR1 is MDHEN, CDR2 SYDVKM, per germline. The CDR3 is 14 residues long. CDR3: CASSPKGFSYEQYF. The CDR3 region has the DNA TGTGCCAGCAGTCCCAAGGGGTTCTCCTACGAGCAGTACTTC.

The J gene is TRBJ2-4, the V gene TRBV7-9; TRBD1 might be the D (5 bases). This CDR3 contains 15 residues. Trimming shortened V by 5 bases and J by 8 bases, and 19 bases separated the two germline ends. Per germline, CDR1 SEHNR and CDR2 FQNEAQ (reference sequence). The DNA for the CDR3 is TGTGCCAGCAGCCCCCGGACAATCCCACAGGACATTCAGTACTTC. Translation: CASSPRTIPQDIQYF.

The CDR3, as DNA: TGTGCCAGCGCTATACGGGCACCAATACCAGATACGCAGTATTTT. Its translation is CASAIRAPIPDTQYF. The chain joins TRBV7-8 to TRBJ2-3; no clear D gene. The V end was cut by 8 bases, the J end by 4 bases, with 19 bases between. CDR1 SGHVS and CDR2 FQNEAQ come from the germline V gene. The CDR3 spans 15 residues.

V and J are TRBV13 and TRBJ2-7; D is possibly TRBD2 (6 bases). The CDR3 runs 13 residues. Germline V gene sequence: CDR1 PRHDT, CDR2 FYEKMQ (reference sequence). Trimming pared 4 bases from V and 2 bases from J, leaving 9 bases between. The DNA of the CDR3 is TGTGCCAGCAGCTCCGGGGGAACCTACGAGCAGTACTTC. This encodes CASSSGGTYEQYF.

The chain's CDR3 is CASSPSKSGGAGTGELFF. The DNA of the CDR3 is TGTGCCAGCAGCCCCTCGAAGAGCGGGGGGGCGGGCACCGGGGAGCTGTTTTTT. This rearrangement joins TRBV7-8 to TRBJ2-2, with TRBD2 matching over 10 bases. Germline lookup yields CDR1 SGHVS and CDR2 FQNEAQ. Germline trimming cut 5 bases from V and 4 bases from J; bases unmatched to any gene: 13. This CDR3 has 18 residues.

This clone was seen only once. CDR3 nucleotides: TGTGCCAGCAGCTTAGGGACGTCAGATACGCAGTATTTT. Protein sequence: CASSLGTSDTQYF. The chain is built from TRBV11-2 and TRBJ2-3; D is undetermined. Trimming stripped 1 base from V and 4 bases from J, with 6 bases between. The CDR3 totals 13 residues. Germline values: CDR1 SGHAT, CDR2 FQNNGV.

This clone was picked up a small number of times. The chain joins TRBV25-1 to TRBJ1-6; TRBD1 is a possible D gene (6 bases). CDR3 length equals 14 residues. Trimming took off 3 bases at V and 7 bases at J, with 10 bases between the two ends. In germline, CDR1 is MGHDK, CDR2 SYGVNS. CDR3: CASSDSQGNSPLHF. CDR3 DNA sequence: TGTGCCAGCAGTGACAGCCAGGGGAATTCACCCCTCCACTTT.

The CDR3 loop reads CASSFIIGTPNTEAFF. The CDR3 DNA reads as TGTGCCAGCAGCTTTATAATCGGGACTCCGAACACTGAAGCTTTCTTT. This sequence joins TRBV5-6 and TRBJ1-1; D is possibly TRBD1 (5 bases). V lost 2 bases and J 1 base, leaving 15 bases between the germline ends. The germline CDR1 and CDR2 sequences are SGHDT and YYEEEE. The CDR3 spans 16 residues.

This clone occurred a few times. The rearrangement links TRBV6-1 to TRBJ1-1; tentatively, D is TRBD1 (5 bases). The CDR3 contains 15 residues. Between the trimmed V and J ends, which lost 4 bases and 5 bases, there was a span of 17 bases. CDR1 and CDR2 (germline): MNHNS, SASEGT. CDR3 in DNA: TGTGCCAGCAGTGTGGGGCAGGGTATTTTTACTGAAGCTTTCTTT. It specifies CASSVGQGIFTEAFF.